These 7 T cell receptor beta chains share one sample of origin, sequenced in a study of blood T cell repertoires in COVID-19. Some clones are missing from TCRdb's copy, which holds only in-frame ones; the method was immunoSEQ multiplex PCR. Among almost 200,000 clones listed, roughly nine tenths were seen once. What was sequenced was peripheral blood. The receptors were gathered from a woman in her sixties or seventies with acute or convalescent COVID-19.

This rearrangement joins TRBV28 to TRBJ1-1, with D possibly TRBD1 on 6 matching bases. This CDR3 is built from 14 residues. Trimming cost V 3 bases and J 3 bases, with 11 bases left between them. Germline CDR1 is MDHEN and CDR2 is SYDVKM. CDR3 in amino acids: CASSFPRGYTEAFF. The CDR3 DNA reads as TGTGCCAGCAGTTTCCCCAGGGGTTACACTGAAGCTTTCTTT. The whole variable domain, filled in from reference TRBV28 and TRBJ1-1, reads DVKVTQSSRYLVKRTGEKVFLECVQDMDHENMFWYRQDPGLGLRLIYFSYDVKMKEKGDIPEGYSVSREKKERFSLILESASTNQTSMYLCASSFPRGYTEAFFGQGTRLTVV.

This clone appeared a single time. This chain uses TRBV29-1 with TRBJ1-2; D call uncertain. The CDR3 contains 13 residues. From germline, CDR1 is SQVTM and CDR2 ANQGSEA. V gave up 4 bases and J gave up 0 bases, with 9 bases separating them. The CDR3 protein is CSVAGGPNYGYTF. The CDR3 DNA reads TGCAGCGTTGCAGGAGGTCCTAACTATGGCTACACCTTC.

The chain uses TRBV7-9 and TRBJ2-4; a weak D match, TRBD1 (6 bases). Deletions cut 6 bases from V and 6 bases from J, with 18 bases between. The CDR3 is 15 residues long. The germline CDR1 and CDR2 sequences are SEHNR and FQNEAQ (reference sequence). For the CDR3, the DNA is TGTGCCAGCAGTCCCACCAGGGGCCAGGGAAACATTCAGTACTTC. It is translated as CASSPTRGQGNIQYF.

J is TRBJ1-1 and V is TRBV6-4; D gene unclear. CDR1 MRHNA and CDR2 SNTAGT come from the germline V gene. Trimming removed 8 bases from V and 5 bases from J, with 15 bases in between. There are 13 residues in the CDR3. In nucleotides, the CDR3 is TGTGCCAGCGGCCCAGACCGCGGGACTGAAGCTTTCTTT. Translation gives CASGPDRGTEAFF.

This clone was detected once. The chain joins TRBV20-1 to TRBJ2-2, with 8 bases matching TRBD2. The germline gives CDR1 DFQATT, CDR2 SNEGSKA (reference sequence). The CDR3 runs 13 residues. J was trimmed by 6 bases and V by 3 bases; bases with no gene match: 3. The DNA of the CDR3 is TGCAGTGCTAGTCGGGGGGGGCCCGGGGAGCTGTTTTTT. This encodes CSASRGGPGELFF.

The V and J genes are TRBV13 and TRBJ1-5; D is possibly TRBD1 (5 bases). The V gene lost 5 bases and the J gene lost 1 base, with 15 bases spanning the gap. The CDR3 is 16 amino acids. Per germline, CDR1 PRHDT and CDR2 FYEKMQ (reference sequence). CDR3 coding DNA: TGTGCCAGCAGCCTTGGGACGGGGGTCAGCAATCAGCCCCAGCATTTT. This encodes CASSLGTGVSNQPQHF.

The gene calls are TRBV5-1 and TRBJ1-2; D call uncertain. Germline values: CDR1 SGHRS, CDR2 YFSETQ. Trimming left V 3 bases short and J 4 bases short, with 19 bases between. This CDR3 is 16 amino acids long. The CDR3 DNA follows: TGCGCCAGCAGCTGGGGAGGTCAGGCTACTATCTATGGCTACACCTTC. It codes for CASSWGGQATIYGYTF.